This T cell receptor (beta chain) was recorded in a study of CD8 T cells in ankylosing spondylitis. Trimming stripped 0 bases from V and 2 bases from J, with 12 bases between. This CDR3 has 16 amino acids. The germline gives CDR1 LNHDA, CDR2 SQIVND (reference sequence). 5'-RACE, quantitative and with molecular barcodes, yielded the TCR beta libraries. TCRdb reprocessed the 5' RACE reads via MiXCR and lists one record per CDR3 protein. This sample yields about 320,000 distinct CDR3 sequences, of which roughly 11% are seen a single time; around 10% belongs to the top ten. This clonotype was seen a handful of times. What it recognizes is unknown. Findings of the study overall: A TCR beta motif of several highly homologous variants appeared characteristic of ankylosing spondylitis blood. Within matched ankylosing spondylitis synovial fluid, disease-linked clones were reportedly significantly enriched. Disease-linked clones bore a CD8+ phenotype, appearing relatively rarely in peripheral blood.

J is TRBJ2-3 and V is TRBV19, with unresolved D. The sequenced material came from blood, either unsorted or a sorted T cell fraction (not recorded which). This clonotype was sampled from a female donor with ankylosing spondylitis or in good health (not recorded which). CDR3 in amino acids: CASSIDLAFPTDTQYF. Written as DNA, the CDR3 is TGTGCCAGTAGTATAGACCTCGCCTTCCCCACAGATACGCAGTATTTT. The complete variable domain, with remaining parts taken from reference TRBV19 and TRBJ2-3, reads DGGITQSPKYLFRKEGQNVTLSCEQNLNHDAMYWYRQDPGQGLRLIYYSQIVNDFQKGDIAEGYSVSREKKESFPLTVTSAQKNPTAFYLCASSIDLAFPTDTQYFGPGTRLTVL.